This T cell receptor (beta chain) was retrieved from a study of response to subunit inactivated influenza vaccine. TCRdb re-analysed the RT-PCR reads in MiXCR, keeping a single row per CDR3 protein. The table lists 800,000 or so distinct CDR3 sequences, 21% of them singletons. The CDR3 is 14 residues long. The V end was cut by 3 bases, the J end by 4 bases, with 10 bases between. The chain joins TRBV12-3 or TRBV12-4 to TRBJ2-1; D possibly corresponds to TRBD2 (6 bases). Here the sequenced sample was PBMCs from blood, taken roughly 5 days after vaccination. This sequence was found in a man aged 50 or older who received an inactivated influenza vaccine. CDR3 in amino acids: CASSFWGGYNEQFF. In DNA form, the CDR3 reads TGTGCCAGCAGTTTTTGGGGAGGTTACAATGAGCAGTTCTTC.